What follows are 11 T cell receptor beta chains derived from one specimen sequenced in a study of blood T cells in healthy people across ages. For the second PCR, which ran for about 6 to 11 cycles, a sample-barcoded 5' primer and a J-beta primer mix were used. Each CDR3 protein is one row after TCRdb ran MiXCR on the 5' RACE reads. Here the sample spans 1,300,000 or so distinct CDR3 sequences, approximately 63% being singletons. The sample taken for sequencing was blood. These receptors originate from a man aged 18 to 35 in good health.

This chain uses TRBV20-1 with TRBJ2-7, with 11 positions matching TRBD2. The CDR3 is made up of 16 amino acids. Trimming removed 2 bases from V and 1 base from J; junction bases left unmatched: 7. Germline V gene lookup returns CDR1 DFQATT and CDR2 SNEGSKA (reference sequence). The CDR3 protein is CSARTPRLAGSYEQYF. The CDR3 coding sequence is TGCAGTGCTAGAACCCCCAGACTAGCGGGATCCTACGAGCAGTACTTC.

The J gene is TRBJ2-3, the V gene TRBV27; the D is unclear. The germline CDR1 and CDR2 sequences are MNHEY and SMNVEV (reference sequence). V was cut by 6 bases and J by 3 bases, with 16 bases left in between. This CDR3 spans 15 amino acids. The CDR3 bases are TGTGCCAGCAGGCCCCAGGCGCGCCGAACAGATACGCAGTATTTT. Its translation: CASRPQARRTDTQYF.

The sample holds a few counts of this clonotype. The chain recombines TRBV7-2 with TRBJ1-1; 7 nucleotides line up with TRBD1. Germline loops: CDR1 SGHTA, CDR2 FQGNSA. The CDR3 is 14 amino acids. The trim removed 5 bases at V and 5 bases at J, leaving 8 bases unmatched. CDR3: CASSQGQRATEAFF. The CDR3 nucleotides are TGTGCCAGCAGCCAGGGACAGAGGGCAACTGAAGCTTTCTTT.

This clonotype was seen only once. The CDR3 is CASRGDDPGANVLTF. The CDR3 region has the DNA TGTGCCAGCAGGGGAGACGACCCTGGGGCCAACGTCCTGACTTTC. The V gene is TRBV7-2, the J gene TRBJ2-6; D is perhaps TRBD2 (5 bases). Germline CDR1 and CDR2: SGHTA and FQGNSA. Trimming took off 6 bases at V and 2 bases at J, with 11 bases between the two ends. The CDR3 is 15 amino acids.

This clonotype was seen a handful of times. J is TRBJ2-7 and V is TRBV29-1, with 8 bases fitting TRBD2. Germline values: CDR1 SQVTM, CDR2 ANQGSEA. The CDR3 covers 12 residues. The CDR3: CSTSGISGEQYF. The DNA for the CDR3 is TGCAGTACTAGCGGCATCTCGGGCGAGCAGTACTTC.

This sequence joins TRBV20-1 and TRBJ2-4; 7 nucleotides line up with TRBD2. The CDR3 is made up of 14 amino acids. After removal of 3 bases from V and 4 bases from J, the junction contained 6 bases not matched to a gene. Germline assignment: CDR1 DFQATT and CDR2 SNEGSKA (reference sequence). In nucleotides, the CDR3 is TGCAGTGCTAGTCGCGGGAGTCCGAAAAACATTCAGTACTTC. This encodes CSASRGSPKNIQYF.

As concerns this clonotype: Compared with germline, one end of the junction differs, possibly owing to a read error. The chain joins TRBV20-1 to TRBJ2-1, with TRBD1 as a possible D gene (5 bases). The CDR3 is 16 amino acids. Germline loops: CDR1 DFQATT, CDR2 SNEGSKA (reference sequence). The CDR3 loop reads CSARDMGRTHYNERFF. CDR3 nucleotide sequence: TGCAGTGCTAGAGATATGGGGCGGACCCACTACAATGAGCGGTTCTTC.

The chain employs TRBV2 and TRBJ1-2; D is uncertain. The germline CDR1 and CDR2 sequences are SNHLY and FYNNEI. The CDR3 has 11 residues. V dropped 6 bases and J dropped 3 bases, with 5 bases sitting between them. DNA of the CDR3: TGTGCCAGCAGGTTCGACTATGGCTACACCTTC. Amino acids: CASRFDYGYTF.

The rearrangement joins TRBV2 to TRBJ1-5; TRBD1 is a possible D gene (6 bases). The CDR3 consists of 13 residues. Germline V gene data show CDR1 as SNHLY and CDR2 as FYNNEI. V dropped 3 bases and J dropped 11 bases, with 14 bases sitting between them. The CDR3 sequence is CASSDDRSLAQHF. CDR3 nucleotide sequence: TGTGCCAGCAGTGATGACAGGTCCCTAGCCCAGCATTTT.

The count of this clonotype is one. This chain joins TRBV5-1 and TRBJ1-4; D unresolved. Trimming left V 4 bases short and J 4 bases short, with 8 bases between. The CDR3 has 13 amino acids. Germline loops: CDR1 SGHRS, CDR2 YFSETQ. This CDR3 is CASSLGINEKLFF. Here the CDR3 DNA reads TGCGCCAGCAGCCTGGGTATTAATGAAAAACTGTTTTTT.

This clonotype was detected a few times. The chain uses TRBV20-1 and TRBJ2-3; TRBD2 is a possible D gene (5 bases). Deletions cut 3 bases from V and 9 bases from J, with 10 bases between. The CDR3 is 11 amino acids. The germline V gene encodes CDR1 DFQATT and CDR2 SNEGSKA (reference sequence). This CDR3 is CSASASGTQYF. CDR3 nucleotides: TGCAGTGCTAGTGCATCGGGGACGCAGTATTTT.